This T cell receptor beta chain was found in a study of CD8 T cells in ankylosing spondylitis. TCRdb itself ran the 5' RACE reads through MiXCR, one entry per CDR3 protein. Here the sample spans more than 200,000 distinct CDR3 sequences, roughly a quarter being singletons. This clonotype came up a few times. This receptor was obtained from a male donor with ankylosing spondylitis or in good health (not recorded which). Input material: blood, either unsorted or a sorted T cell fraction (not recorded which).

The CDR3 DNA follows: TGCAGTGCCTGGGGGCCGGGGGCGGAGCAGTTCTTC. It yields the protein CSAWGPGAEQFF. J is TRBJ2-1 and V is TRBV20-1; D possibly matches TRBD1 or TRBD2 (6 bases each). Germline V gene data show CDR1 as DFQATT and CDR2 as SNEGSKA (reference sequence). This CDR3 contains 12 residues. The germline V and J ends were trimmed by 6 bases and 10 bases, with 16 bases remaining between them.